This TCR beta chain originates from a study of cytomegalovirus exposure and HLA in healthy donors. Study-level background: Findings of an earlier analysis included some 120 million unique TCR beta sequences from roughly 190 million T cells. Genotyping showed 75% to 90% of roughly 390 donors falling in the Caucasian-associated ancestry cluster. Broader study findings: Immune exposure was documented only through CMV serostatus. About 87% or about 30% of the time was how often most TCR beta V segments were productive, according to an earlier analysis.

Researchers ran the PCR with 60 Vbeta and 13 Jbeta primers. Produced via immunoSEQ multiplex PCR; TCRdb's table is partial and in-frame only. The sample shows under 200,000 clones, about 88% of them seen only once. Turning to this clone: Antigen: not known.

There are 15 residues in the CDR3. With 1 base removed from V and 0 bases from J, the gap between germline ends came to 4 bases. Germline CDR1 is MGHDK and CDR2 is SYGVNS. This TCR derives from a woman aged 25 to 39 in good health and CMV-seronegative. Sequences were obtained from PBMCs. The rearrangement links TRBV25-1 to TRBJ2-6; D not certain. CDR3 nucleotide sequence: TGTGCCAGCAGTGAATCCCTCTCTGGGGCCAACGTCCTGACTTTC. As protein: CASSESLSGANVLTF.